Listed below are T cell receptor beta chains from one sample, sequenced in a study of cytomegalovirus exposure and HLA in healthy donors. Assay used: immunoSEQ multiplex PCR; TCRdb lists only in-frame clones, some missing. The table includes roughly 73,000 clones, 70% to 80% detected once. The sample taken for sequencing was PBMCs. These receptors were collected from a man aged 40-55 years in good health and CMV-seronegative. The CDR3 runs from the conserved cysteine through the conserved F or W. Each record gives: V gene, J gene, D gene, clone size, CDR3 protein, CDR3 DNA. The D gene is left open where the match is weak. Rows give clone size only sometimes, using once, few, many, or a class for an expanded clone.

v_call: TRBV14; j_call: TRBJ1-1; d_call: NA; clone_size: NA; cdr3_aa: CASSHWSGGTSMNTEAFF; cdr3_nt: TGTGCCAGCAGCCATTGGTCCGGGGGAACATCGATGAACACTGAAGCTTTCTTT
v_call: TRBV10-3; j_call: TRBJ1-4; d_call: NA; clone_size: few; cdr3_aa: CAISGENEKLFF; cdr3_nt: TGTGCCATCAGTGGGGAGAATGAAAAACTGTTTTTT
v_call: TRBV7-2; j_call: TRBJ1-1; d_call: NA; clone_size: NA; cdr3_aa: CASSWGGVGSTEAFF; cdr3_nt: TGTGCCAGCAGCTGGGGGGGGGTGGGTAGCACTGAAGCTTTCTTT
v_call: TRBV7-9; j_call: TRBJ1-4; d_call: TRBD1; clone_size: few; cdr3_aa: CASKPGQLNEKLFF; cdr3_nt: TGTGCCAGTAAGCCGGGACAGCTTAATGAAAAACTGTTTTTT
v_call: TRBV5-1; j_call: TRBJ2-7; d_call: NA; clone_size: NA; cdr3_aa: CASSPSILLGDEQYF; cdr3_nt: TGCGCCAGCAGCCCTTCGATCTTACTAGGCGACGAGCAGTACTTC
v_call: TRBV7-2; j_call: TRBJ2-2; d_call: TRBD2; clone_size: NA; cdr3_aa: CASSLRASGGAAMAGELFF; cdr3_nt: TGTGCCAGCAGCTTACGCGCTAGCGGGGGGGCCGCAATGGCCGGGGAGCTGTTTTTT
v_call: TRBV7-2; j_call: TRBJ2-7; d_call: TRBD1; clone_size: few; cdr3_aa: CASSPQAGGYYEQYF; cdr3_nt: TGTGCCAGCAGCCCCCAGGCAGGGGGTTACTACGAGCAGTACTTC
v_call: TRBV2; j_call: TRBJ1-6; d_call: TRBD1; clone_size: few; cdr3_aa: CASKRQGDNSPLHF; cdr3_nt: TGTGCCAGCAAAAGACAGGGGGATAATTCACCCCTCCACTTT
v_call: TRBV27; j_call: TRBJ1-5; d_call: NA; clone_size: NA; cdr3_aa: CASAREGQGRQPQHF; cdr3_nt: TGTGCCAGCGCGAGGGAGGGGCAGGGACGACAGCCCCAGCATTTT
v_call: TRBV5-1; j_call: TRBJ1-2; d_call: NA; clone_size: few; cdr3_aa: CASSLEAGNYGYTF; cdr3_nt: TGCGCCAGCAGCTTGGAGGCAGGGAACTATGGCTACACCTTC
v_call: TRBV18; j_call: TRBJ2-7; d_call: TRBD1; clone_size: NA; cdr3_aa: CASSEGQLSSYEQYF; cdr3_nt: TGTGCCAGCTCAGAGGGACAGCTCAGCTCCTACGAGCAGTACTTC
v_call: TRBV6-6; j_call: TRBJ1-2; d_call: TRBD1; clone_size: few; cdr3_aa: CASRPDRAPADYGYTF; cdr3_nt: TGTGCCAGCAGACCGGACAGGGCACCAGCGGACTATGGCTACACCTTC
v_call: TRBV7-9; j_call: TRBJ1-5; d_call: NA; clone_size: NA; cdr3_aa: CSSSLDSGGQQPQHF; cdr3_nt: TGTTCCAGCAGCTTAGATTCCGGGGGGCAACAGCCCCAGCATTTT
v_call: TRBV9; j_call: TRBJ1-1; d_call: NA; clone_size: NA; cdr3_aa: CASSVLAMNTEAFF; cdr3_nt: TGTGCCAGCAGCGTTCTAGCCATGAACACTGAAGCTTTCTTT
v_call: TRBV28; j_call: TRBJ2-1; d_call: NA; clone_size: NA; cdr3_aa: CASSLSQAPYNEQFF; cdr3_nt: TGTGCCAGCAGTTTAAGCCAGGCGCCGTACAATGAGCAGTTCTTC